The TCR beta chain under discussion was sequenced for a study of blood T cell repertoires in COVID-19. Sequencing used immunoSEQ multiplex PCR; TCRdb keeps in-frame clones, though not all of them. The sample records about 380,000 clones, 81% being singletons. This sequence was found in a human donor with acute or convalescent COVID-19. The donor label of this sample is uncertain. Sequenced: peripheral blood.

CDR3 DNA sequence: TGCGCCAGCAGCTTGGGGACAGAATACGAGCAGTACTTC. It is translated as CASSLGTEYEQYF. The chain employs TRBV5-1 and TRBJ2-7; possibly TRBD1 for D (6 bases). The length of the CDR3 is 13 residues. The V and J ends lost 0 bases and 4 bases respectively, with 8 bases between them. In germline, CDR1 is SGHRS, CDR2 YFSETQ. The whole variable domain, filled in from reference TRBV5-1 and TRBJ2-7, reads KAGVTQTPRYLIKTRGQQVTLSCSPISGHRSVSWYQQTPGQGLQFLFEYFSETQRNKGNFPGRFSGRQFSNSRSEMNVSTLELGDSALYLCASSLGTEYEQYFGPGTRLTVT.